These T cell receptor beta chains were read from a single sample in a study of OX40 agonist ivuxolimab in advanced cancers. Libraries were prepared by immunoSEQ multiplex PCR; TCRdb keeps only in-frame clonotypes and omits some of them. The sample contains about 68,000 clones, roughly nine tenths of which appear only once. The sequences come from CD4+ or CD8+ T cells sorted from blood, collected in a trial of the OX40 agonist ivuxolimab. The source is an adult with an advanced solid tumor such as melanoma, head and neck, liver or kidney cancer. Each CDR3 is given with its conserved first and last residue. A D gene is named only where the DNA matches it firmly. Clone size appears in some rows only: once, few, many, or a class for an expanded clone.

clone_size	j_call	v_call	d_call	cdr3_aa	cdr3_nt
medium-sized	TRBJ2-7	TRBV15	TRBD2	CATGGREGYEQYF	TGTGCCACCGGTGGGCGGGAGGGCTACGAGCAGTACTTC
once	TRBJ2-1	TRBV14	NA	CASSQGAGRSYNEQFF	TGTGCCAGCAGCCAAGGCGCGGGAAGGTCCTACAATGAGCAGTTCTTC
NA	TRBJ1-2	TRBV28	TRBD1	CASSSPGQGNYGYTF	TGTGCCAGCAGTTCTCCGGGACAGGGAAACTATGGCTACACCTTC
NA	TRBJ1-1	TRBV29-1	NA	CSSHTGRNTEAFF	TGCAGCTCTCACACAGGGCGGAACACTGAAGCTTTCTTT
NA	TRBJ2-3	TRBV28	NA	CASSPPQGWNTQYF	TGTGCCAGCAGTCCACCACAGGGTTGGAATACGCAGTATTTT
few	TRBJ2-7	TRBV18	TRBD1	CASSRGTGGGYEQYF	TGTGCCAGCTCACGGGGGACAGGGGGAGGTTACGAGCAGTACTTC
NA	TRBJ1-1	TRBV30	NA	CAWSVSNLNTEAFF	TGTGCCTGGAGTGTGTCCAATCTGAACACTGAAGCTTTCTTT
few	TRBJ1-1	TRBV20-1	NA	CSAGDPTEAFF	TGCAGTGCTGGGGACCCCACTGAAGCTTTCTTT
NA	TRBJ2-7	TRBV5-1	NA	CASSVDGYEQYF	TGCGCCAGCAGCGTGGACGGGTACGAGCAGTACTTC
NA	TRBJ2-1	TRBV7-3	TRBD1	CASSSQTRDRARPEYEQFF	TGTGCCAGCAGCTCCCAAACCCGGGACAGAGCGAGACCAGAATATGAGCAGTTCTTC
NA	TRBJ2-1	TRBV5-1	TRBD2	CASSRAGGSNEQFF	TGCGCCAGCAGCCGAGCGGGAGGGTCTAATGAGCAGTTCTTC
NA	TRBJ2-7	TRBV4-2	NA	CASSPGTSVSYEQYF	TGTGCCAGCAGCCCAGGGACATCAGTCTCCTACGAGCAGTACTTC
NA	TRBJ1-3	TRBV5-8	TRBD1	CASSLAAGGTGNTIYF	TGTGCCAGCAGCTTGGCCGCAGGGGGCACTGGAAACACCATATATTTT
NA	TRBJ2-7	TRBV29-1	TRBD1	CSVRLTGVPSYEQYF	TGCAGCGTTCGTCTTACAGGGGTCCCCTCCTACGAGCAGTACTTC
NA	TRBJ1-2	TRBV11-2	TRBD1	CASSSRQGPNYGYTF	TGTGCCAGCAGCTCCCGACAGGGTCCTAACTATGGCTACACCTTC
NA	TRBJ1-4	TRBV29-1	NA	CSAGWANNEKLFF	TGCAGCGCCGGGTGGGCCAATAATGAAAAACTGTTTTTT
NA	TRBJ2-1	TRBV28	NA	CASSFGGASYNEQFF	TGTGCCAGCAGTTTTGGGGGAGCGTCCTACAATGAGCAGTTCTTC
NA	TRBJ1-5	TRBV9	NA	CASSVEVCYSNQPQHF	TGTGCCAGCAGCGTAGAGGTGTGCTATAGCAATCAGCCCCAGCATTTT